These T cell receptor beta chains were read from a single sample in a study of T cells in localized non-small cell lung cancer. The data were produced by immunoSEQ multiplex PCR, yet TCRdb's version contains in-frame clones alone and is incomplete. In the table there are approximately 3,100 clones, approximately 35% of which are singletons. This sample comprised normal lung tissue next to the tumor, obtained before any cancer treatment. These receptor sequences come from a male donor older than 55 with stage I squamous cell lung carcinoma. CDR3s leave out the opening cysteine and the closing phenylalanine or tryptophan. Fields, in order: J gene, clone size, V gene, CDR3 protein. Where a row states a size, it is once, few, many or the class of an expanded clone; other rows omit it.

>TRBJ1-2|.|TRBV18
ASSPRDRVYGYT
>TRBJ1-2|.|TRBV6-8
ASSYTQANYGYT
>TRBJ2-7|.|TRBV28
ASSLDRYEQY
>TRBJ2-1|few|TRBV9
ASSGQGAVEQF
>TRBJ1-5|.|TRBV28
ASSPTESGQPQH
>TRBJ2-7|few|TRBV6-8
ASRAGRGHEQY
>TRBJ1-5|.|TRBV19
ASSTRDLRSNQPQH
>TRBJ1-5|.|TRBV19
ASTRDSYSNQPQH
>TRBJ1-4|few|TRBV9
ASKIASGSNEKLF
>TRBJ2-7|.|TRBV12-5
ASSFVAPYEQY
>TRBJ2-1|.|TRBV9
ASSLRLAYYNEQF
>TRBJ1-5|few|TRBV6-8
ASSSDTGTGGSQPQH
>TRBJ2-7|few|TRBV10-3
AISGGQGYEQY
>TRBJ1-1|.|TRBV5-1
ATREGTSIVNTEAF
>TRBJ2-3|.|TRBV9
ASSVTQGEDTQY
>TRBJ1-1|.|TRBV10-3
ASSETENTEAF
>TRBJ1-2|medium-sized|TRBV6-1
ASSEARGPGYT
>TRBJ1-4|large|TRBV19
ASGPQVGEKLF
>TRBJ1-2|.|TRBV19
ASSITSLGEGGYT
>TRBJ1-5|.|TRBV30
ARRDRTWPQH